The 17 T cell receptor beta chains below all came from one sample that was sequenced in a study of shared clonotypes between healthy human individuals. Produced via immunoSEQ multiplex PCR; TCRdb's table is partial and in-frame only. The table lists around 450,000 clones, about four fifths of them singletons. Sequenced input: PBMCs. The receptors come from a woman between 40 and 55 years old in good health. Some clones in this sample may be carry-over from other donors' samples.

V gene TRBV18 combines with J gene TRBJ1-2; D remains ambiguous. CDR3 size: 13 residues. CDR1 is KGHSH and CDR2 is LQKENI in the germline V gene. Trimming removed 2 bases from V and 8 bases from J, with 12 bases in between. The CDR3 spells CASSPERNWGYTF. The CDR3, as DNA: TGTGCCAGCTCACCAGAAAGGAATTGGGGCTACACCTTC.

Only a few counts were recorded for this clone. This sequence joins TRBV28 and TRBJ2-7; TRBD2 might be the D (6 bases). Between the trimmed V and J ends, which lost 6 bases and 0 bases, there was a span of 18 bases. The CDR3 is made up of 16 amino acids. Germline values: CDR1 MDHEN, CDR2 SYDVKM. The CDR3 loop is CASSRRRLVPSYEQYF. CDR3 bases: TGTGCCAGCAGCCGACGGAGACTAGTGCCCTCCTACGAGCAGTACTTC.

The chain uses TRBV6-5 and TRBJ2-2; the D is unclear. Germline V gene sequence: CDR1 MNHEY, CDR2 SVGAGI. V lost 0 bases, J lost 4 bases, and 6 bases lay in between. The CDR3 contains 14 residues. The CDR3 nucleotides read TGTGCCAGCAGTTACTCGAGAGGCACCGGGGAGCTGTTTTTT. Translating it yields CASSYSRGTGELFF.

V and J are TRBV7-2 and TRBJ2-2; 8 positions match TRBD2. V shed 3 bases, J shed 5 bases, and the junction held 5 bases outside the gene matches. The CDR3 loop spans 15 amino acids. Per germline, CDR1 SGHTA and CDR2 FQGNSA. CDR3 amino acids: CASSFSGSGTGELFF. CDR3 nucleotide sequence: TGTGCCAGCAGCTTCAGCGGGAGTGGGACCGGGGAGCTGTTTTTT.

The rearrangement uses TRBV18 and TRBJ2-5, with 8 bases fitting TRBD1. The ends lost 3 bases at V and 5 bases at J; junction bases unmatched: 14. This CDR3 region has 17 residues. Germline CDR1 KGHSH, CDR2 LQKENI. CDR3 bases: TGTGCCAGCTCACCTCGAACGACAGGGGTAGGAGGGGAGACCCAGTACTTC. This encodes CASSPRTTGVGGETQYF.

The gene calls are TRBV30 and TRBJ1-5; 9 positions agree with TRBD1. CDR1 is GTSNPN, CDR2 SVGIG, per germline (reference sequence). This CDR3 has 13 amino acids. V was pared by 5 bases and J by 7 bases, with 6 bases of the junction left unmatched. The CDR3 spells CAWAGQGNQPQHF. The CDR3 DNA reads as TGTGCCTGGGCAGGACAGGGGAACCAGCCCCAGCATTTT.

The chain has TRBV27 and TRBJ1-2, with 10 bases aligning to TRBD1. The V gene end was trimmed by 6 bases and the J gene end by 5 bases; junction bases not matched to a gene: 15. CDR1 is MNHEY and CDR2 is SMNVEV in the germline V gene (reference sequence). The CDR3 has 17 residues. CDR3 residues: CASRPGQGYFFGYGYTF. CDR3 DNA sequence: TGTGCCAGCAGGCCGGGACAGGGGTATTTTTTCGGTTATGGCTACACCTTC.

There are a few counts of this clone. The chain uses TRBV5-4 and TRBJ2-7; TRBD2 matches 8 bases. Germline V gene sequence: CDR1 SGHNT, CDR2 YYREEE (reference sequence). The CDR3 length is 15 residues. V gave up 0 bases and J gave up 5 bases; unmatched junction bases: 7. CDR3 in DNA: TGTGCCAGCAGCTTGGCGGGACCGGGGGGGAACGAGCAGTACTTC. The encoded protein is CASSLAGPGGNEQYF.

This chain connects TRBV10-1 to TRBJ1-2; D not certain. V lost 9 bases, J lost 0 bases, and 14 bases lay in between. CDR3 size: 14 residues. The germline V gene has CDR1 WNHNN and CDR2 SYGVQD (reference sequence). The CDR3 loop is CASVLAEANYGYTF. The CDR3 DNA is TGCGCCAGTGTGTTGGCAGAAGCTAACTATGGCTACACCTTC.

The chain joins TRBV28 to TRBJ2-7; tentative D call: TRBD1 (6 bases). The germline V gene encodes CDR1 MDHEN and CDR2 SYDVKM. Trimming pared 7 bases from V and 4 bases from J, leaving 20 bases between. CDR3 length equals 15 residues. Here the CDR3 DNA reads TGTGCCAGCACCTCGACGGGACAAGCAACTTACGAGCAGTACTTC. Translated: CASTSTGQATYEQYF.

CDR3 DNA sequence: TGTGCCTGGAGTGAGTCTGGGAGGGGGGAGACCCAGTACTTC. Residues: CAWSESGRGETQYF. The V gene is TRBV30, the J gene TRBJ2-5, with D possibly being TRBD2 (7 bases). Germline CDR1 and CDR2: GTSNPN and SVGIG (reference sequence). The CDR3 loop spans 14 amino acids. V was trimmed by 1 base and J by 5 bases, leaving 14 bases between them.

The genes are TRBV5-1 and TRBJ2-7, with 9 bases matching TRBD2. Germline V gene sequence: CDR1 SGHRS, CDR2 YFSETQ. The CDR3 covers 17 residues. With 3 bases clipped from V and 1 base from J, the junction kept 11 bases outside the gene matches. This CDR3 reads CASSYGATSGVSYEQYF. The CDR3, as DNA: TGCGCCAGCAGCTACGGGGCGACTAGCGGAGTATCCTACGAGCAGTACTTC.

The chain employs TRBV5-8 and TRBJ2-7; D not certain. Germline-derived CDR1 and CDR2 are SGHTS and YDEGEE. This CDR3 has 12 amino acids. The germline V and J ends were trimmed by 1 base and 6 bases, with 8 bases remaining between them. The CDR3 protein is CASSLTRFEQYF. The CDR3 region has the DNA TGTGCCAGCAGCTTGACCCGGTTCGAGCAGTACTTC.

The CDR3 nucleotides read TGCAGCGCCCGCGGCGGGGGCCGAGAGACCCAGTACTTC. This gives the protein CSARGGGRETQYF. The chain couples TRBV29-1 to TRBJ2-5, with D possibly being TRBD2 (7 bases). The CDR3 covers 13 residues. From germline, CDR1 is SQVTM and CDR2 ANQGSEA. V was pared by 7 bases and J by 4 bases, with 16 bases between.

The chain employs TRBV19 and TRBJ2-2; 10 positions agree with TRBD2. The germline V gene encodes CDR1 LNHDA and CDR2 SQIVND (reference sequence). J gave up 2 bases and V 3 bases, and 6 bases lay outside the gene matches. This CDR3 region has 17 residues. The CDR3 protein is CASSIRGLAENTGELFF. CDR3 nucleotides: TGTGCCAGTAGTATCCGCGGACTAGCGGAAAACACCGGGGAGCTGTTTTTT.

The chain couples TRBV6-5 to TRBJ2-1, with D maybe TRBD1 (6 bases). Germline CDR1 and CDR2: MNHEY and SVGAGI. This CDR3 has 15 residues. The germline V and J ends were trimmed by 4 bases and 2 bases, with 12 bases remaining between them. The CDR3 nucleotides read TGTGCCAGCAGTTTACAGGGTGAAGCCTACAATGAGCAGTTCTTC. Translating gives CASSLQGEAYNEQFF.

As to this clone: A far larger clone is just one base off, so this is likely a read error. The genes are TRBV6-5 and TRBJ2-7; 8 bases map to TRBD2. Germline V gene sequence: CDR1 MNHEY, CDR2 SVGAGI. The CDR3 is 14 amino acids. V trimming: 10 bases; J trimming: 7 bases; junction bases outside the gene matches: 15. The CDR3 protein is CANSRSSGSWEQYF. CDR3 DNA sequence: TGTGCCAACAGCCGGAGCAGCGGGAGTTGGGAGCAGTACTTC.